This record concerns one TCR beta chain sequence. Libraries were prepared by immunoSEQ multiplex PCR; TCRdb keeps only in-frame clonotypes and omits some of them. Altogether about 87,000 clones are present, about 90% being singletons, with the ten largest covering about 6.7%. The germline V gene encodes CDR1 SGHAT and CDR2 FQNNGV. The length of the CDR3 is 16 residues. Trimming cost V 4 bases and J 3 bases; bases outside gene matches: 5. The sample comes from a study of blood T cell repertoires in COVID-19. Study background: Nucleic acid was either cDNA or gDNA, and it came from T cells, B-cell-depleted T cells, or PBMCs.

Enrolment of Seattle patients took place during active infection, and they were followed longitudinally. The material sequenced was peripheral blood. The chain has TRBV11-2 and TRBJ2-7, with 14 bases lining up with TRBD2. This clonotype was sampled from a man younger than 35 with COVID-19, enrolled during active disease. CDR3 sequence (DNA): TGTGCCAGCAGCTCTAGGACTAGCGGGAGGATCTACGAGCAGTACTTC. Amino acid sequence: CASSSRTSGRIYEQYF.